These 15 T cell receptor beta chains share one sample of origin, sequenced in a study of shared clonotypes between healthy human individuals. Clones were sequenced by immunoSEQ multiplex PCR, and TCRdb holds only the in-frame ones, with some missing. The sample lists 800,000 to 1,200,000 clones, around three quarters seen once, with 0.4% to 0.55% in the top ten. The specimen was memory CD4+ T cells from PBMCs. As for subset: CD45RA-negative fraction. Receptor source: a man aged 18-30 years in good health. Some clones in this sample may be carry-over from other donors' samples.

CDR3 sequence: CASSLSGLIAYGYTF. CDR3 DNA: TGTGCCAGCAGTTTATCGGGTCTTATTGCCTATGGCTACACCTTC. The chain uses TRBV27 and TRBJ1-2; D gene unclear. Per germline, CDR1 MNHEY and CDR2 SMNVEV (reference sequence). The CDR3 is 15 residues long. Trimming pared 0 bases from V and 4 bases from J, leaving 12 bases between.

The sample holds a few counts of this clone. A read error likely explains this, since a far larger clone differs by one base. The gene calls are TRBV5-6 and TRBJ2-7; D is unresolved. CDR3 length: 13 amino acids. CDR1 SGHDT and CDR2 YYEEEE come from the germline V gene. V gave up 2 bases and J gave up 2 bases, with 8 bases separating them. The CDR3 spells CASSFGRPYEQYF. The CDR3 DNA reads as TGTGCCAGCAGCTTCGGCAGGCCCTACGAGCAGTACTTC.

For the CDR3, the DNA is TGTGCCAGCAGACCGACCCAACTTAGCAATCAGCCCCAGCATTTT. Translated, it gives CASRPTQLSNQPQHF. V usage is TRBV28 and J usage is TRBJ1-5; D not resolved. The V gene lost 6 bases and the J gene lost 0 bases, with 12 bases spanning the gap. The CDR3 is 15 amino acids. Germline-derived CDR1 and CDR2 are MDHEN and SYDVKM.

Comment on this clone: A much larger clone is a single base away; this may be a read error. V and J are TRBV2 and TRBJ1-3; D remains ambiguous. The CDR3 sequence is 12 residues long. Trimming shortened V by 5 bases and J by 0 bases, and 2 bases separated the two germline ends. In germline, CDR1 is SNHLY, CDR2 FYNNEI. The CDR3 loop reads CASSNSGNTIYF. The CDR3 region has the DNA TGTGCCAGCAGTAACTCTGGAAACACCATATATTTT. Combining the CDR3 with reference TRBV2 and TRBJ1-3 gives the whole variable domain EPEVTQTPSHQVTQMGQEVILRCVPISNHLYFYWYRQILGQKVEFLVSFYNNEISEKSEIFDDQFSVERPDGSNFTLKIRSTKLEDSAMYFCASSNSGNTIYFGEGSWLTVV.

V and J are TRBV6-1 and TRBJ2-5; 12 bases are a match to TRBD2. Germline V gene sequence: CDR1 MNHNS, CDR2 SASEGT. CDR3 length equals 15 residues. V lost 5 bases to trimming and J lost 0 bases; unmatched junction nucleotides: 1. CDR3 DNA sequence: TGTGCCAGCAGTCGGACTAGCGGGAACCAAGAGACCCAGTACTTC. It is translated as CASSRTSGNQETQYF.

The chain is built from TRBV6-5 and TRBJ2-3, with D possibly matching TRBD1 (6 bases). CDR1 and CDR2 from the germline V gene are MNHEY and SVGAGI. The CDR3 totals 16 residues. V lost 2 bases and J 5 bases, leaving 17 bases between the germline ends. CDR3 bases: TGTGCCAGCAGTTACGTTGGGTCGGGCAGGGGAGATACGCAGTATTTT. Protein sequence: CASSYVGSGRGDTQYF.

V and J are TRBV10-3 and TRBJ1-2; possibly TRBD1 for D (5 bases). The CDR3 consists of 15 residues. Trimming took 0 bases from V and 3 from J, leaving 11 bases between them. Germline V CDR1 and CDR2: ENHRY, SYGVKD. CDR3 bases: TGTGCCATCAGTGAGTCGATAGGGGCGTACTATGGCTACACCTTC. Translation gives CAISESIGAYYGYTF.

The chain joins TRBV28 to TRBJ1-1; perhaps TRBD1 as D (5 bases). Germline CDR1 reads MDHEN; CDR2 reads SYDVKM. V lost 4 bases, J lost 10 bases, and 10 bases lay in between. The CDR3 is made up of 11 amino acids. CDR3 nucleotide sequence: TGTGCCAGCAGTTGGCGGGGGGTAGCTTTCTTT. Residues: CASSWRGVAFF.

V usage is TRBV2 and J usage is TRBJ2-7; D ambiguous. The CDR3 has 13 amino acids. Trimming shortened V by 3 bases and J by 6 bases, and 12 bases separated the two germline ends. Germline V gene sequence: CDR1 SNHLY, CDR2 FYNNEI. In DNA, the CDR3 is TGTGCCAGCAGTGACCTCTCCACTACCGAGCAGTACTTC. Residues: CASSDLSTTEQYF.

The rearrangement links TRBV2 to TRBJ2-7; D uncertain. The CDR3 extends over 14 amino acids. V was pared by 2 bases and J by 2 bases, with 10 bases between. Germline CDR1 SNHLY, CDR2 FYNNEI. CDR3 coding DNA: TGTGCCAGCAGTGAACTGGGTAGGGCCTACGAGCAGTACTTC. Its protein product is CASSELGRAYEQYF.

The CDR3 DNA reads as TGTGCCAGCAGCTTACTAGCCTACACTGAAGCTTTCTTT. Encoded protein: CASSLLAYTEAFF. The chain has TRBV7-9 and TRBJ1-1; D not resolved. This CDR3 is 13 amino acids long. With 2 bases removed from V and 3 bases from J, the gap between germline ends came to 7 bases. Germline V gives CDR1 SEHNR, CDR2 FQNEAQ (reference sequence).

The V gene is TRBV4-3, the J gene TRBJ1-2; D gene uncertain. The germline V and J ends were trimmed by 0 bases and 0 bases, with 11 bases remaining between them. Germline-derived CDR1 and CDR2 are LGHNA and YSLEER. CDR3 length: 16 amino acids. The CDR3 loop reads CASSQDRRFSNYGYTF. In nucleotides, the CDR3 is TGCGCCAGCAGCCAAGATCGAAGGTTTTCTAACTATGGCTACACCTTC.

The chain couples TRBV5-1 to TRBJ2-3, with no clear D. V lost 3 bases and J lost 0, with 14 bases in between. Germline CDR1 and CDR2: SGHRS and YFSETQ. This CDR3 has 16 residues. The DNA for the CDR3 is TGCGCCAGCAGCTCTGAAGGGCAGGTGAGCACAGATACGCAGTATTTT. Its translation: CASSSEGQVSTDTQYF.

In the case of this clone: Since a much larger clone is just one base distant, this may be a read error. The conserved phenylalanine or tryptophan normally closing the CDR3 is absent here, so this likely arose from a read error. The genes are TRBV7-9 and TRBJ1-2; no clear D. Trimming shortened V by 2 bases and J by 5 bases, and 0 bases separated the two germline ends. The V gene's germline CDR1 is SEHNR and CDR2 FQNEAQ (reference sequence). The CDR3 contains 10 residues. CDR3 nucleotide sequence: TGTGCCAGCAGCTTATATGGCTACACCCTC. As protein: CASSLYGYTL.

The chain combines TRBV28 with TRBJ2-7; 10 bases are shared with TRBD2. CDR3 size: 17 residues. Trimming removed 5 bases from V and 0 bases from J; junction bases left unmatched: 10. Germline V gene data show CDR1 as MDHEN and CDR2 as SYDVKM. The CDR3 sequence is CASSGNSGRPLSYEQYF. The CDR3 DNA reads as TGTGCCAGCAGTGGGAATAGCGGGAGGCCCCTCTCCTACGAGCAGTACTTC. Drawing the rest from reference TRBV28 and TRBJ2-7, the complete variable domain is DVKVTQSSRYLVKRTGEKVFLECVQDMDHENMFWYRQDPGLGLRLIYFSYDVKMKEKGDIPEGYSVSREKKERFSLILESASTNQTSMYLCASSGNSGRPLSYEQYFGPGTRLTVT.